The 25 T cell receptor beta chains reported below all come from one sample, sequenced in a study of response to subunit inactivated influenza vaccine. TCRdb recomputed calls from the RT-PCR reads with MiXCR, one row per CDR3 protein. The data hold almost 600,000 distinct CDR3 sequences, with about 15% observed a single time. The sample consisted of PBMCs from blood, taken 11 to 12 days after vaccination. The origin of the receptors is a man aged 45 to 65 who received an inactivated influenza vaccine.

This clonotype was counted between two and nine times. The chain couples TRBV7-2 to TRBJ2-7, with D possibly being TRBD2 (6 bases). Germline V gene lookup returns CDR1 SGHTA and CDR2 FQGNSA. Trimming took off 11 bases at V and 3 bases at J, with 11 bases between the two ends. This CDR3 has 11 amino acids. CDR3 coding DNA: TGTGCCTCCGGGAGAGTCTACGAGCAGTACTTC. Translated, it gives CASGRVYEQYF. Supplemented by reference TRBV7-2 and TRBJ2-7, the full variable domain reads GAGVSQSPSNKVTEKGKDVELRCDPISGHTALYWYRQSLGQGLEFLIYFQGNSAPDKSGLPSDRFSAERTGGSVSTLTIQRTQQEDSAVYLCASGRVYEQYFGPGTRLTVT.

The chain has TRBV24-1 and TRBJ1-1; TRBD1 aligns across 8 bases. Germline V gene lookup returns CDR1 KGHDR and CDR2 SFDVKD. The V and J ends lost 7 bases and 5 bases, in that order; junction bases with no gene match: 5. This CDR3 region has 13 residues. The DNA for the CDR3 is TGTGCCACCAGCCAGGGGGCTTGGACTGAAGCTTTCTTT. It is translated as CATSQGAWTEAFF.

The table lists this clonotype with a count of one. The J gene is TRBJ2-7, the V gene TRBV7-9; D remains unclear. The V gene lost 3 bases and the J gene lost 2 bases, with 11 bases spanning the gap. The CDR3 is 14 amino acids. CDR1 and CDR2 (germline): SEHNR, FQNEAQ (reference sequence). In DNA form, the CDR3 reads TGTGCCAGCAGCTTCGAAGAGGAGACCTACGAGCAGTACTTC. Protein sequence: CASSFEEETYEQYF. The variable domain in full, with the rest retrieved from reference TRBV7-9 and TRBJ2-7, is DTGVSQNPRHKITKRGQNVTFRCDPISEHNRLYWYRQTLGQGPEFLTYFQNEAQLEKSRLLSDRFSAERPKGSFSTLEIQRTEQGDSAMYLCASSFEEETYEQYFGPGTRLTVT.

The chain joins TRBV12-3 or TRBV12-4 to TRBJ1-3, with 9 bases aligning to TRBD1. The ends lost 4 bases at V and 7 bases at J; junction bases unmatched: 14. This CDR3 has 17 amino acids. The chain's CDR3 is CASSSHIGTGKGNTIYF. Written as DNA, the CDR3 is TGTGCCAGCAGTTCACATATCGGGACAGGGAAAGGGAACACCATATATTTT.

This clonotype turned up a few times. The chain recombines TRBV7-8 with TRBJ2-1; D uncertain. The ends were cut back, 1 base at V and 0 bases at J, with 10 bases in the middle. The CDR3 has 16 amino acids. Per germline, CDR1 SGHVS and CDR2 FQNEAQ. CDR3 nucleotide sequence: TGTGCCAGCAGCTTAGAGCTAGGGAACTCCTACAATGAGCAGTTCTTC. Its translation: CASSLELGNSYNEQFF.

This clonotype has ten or more counts. This chain joins TRBV5-1 and TRBJ2-7; D perhaps matches TRBD1 (5 bases). The CDR3 has 12 amino acids. CDR1 is SGHRS and CDR2 is YFSETQ in the germline V gene. V shed 5 bases and J shed 7 bases, with 13 bases lying between them. CDR3 protein: CASRTGVEEQYF. The DNA for the CDR3 is TGCGCCAGCAGAACAGGTGTCGAAGAGCAGTACTTC. The variable domain in full, with the rest retrieved from reference TRBV5-1 and TRBJ2-7, is KAGVTQTPRYLIKTRGQQVTLSCSPISGHRSVSWYQQTPGQGLQFLFEYFSETQRNKGNFPGRFSGRQFSNSRSEMNVSTLELGDSALYLCASRTGVEEQYFGPGTRLTVT.

This clonotype has more than one count but fewer than ten. The rearrangement uses TRBV6-6 and TRBJ1-1; D gene unclear. Germline CDR1 reads MNHNY; CDR2 reads SVGAGI (reference sequence). The CDR3 covers 14 residues. V lost 8 bases and J lost 4, with 17 bases in between. The CDR3 DNA is TGTGCCAGCGAGGCCCGGGATGCGGGCACTGAAGCTTTCTTT. It codes for CASEARDAGTEAFF.

The V gene is TRBV7-9, the J gene TRBJ2-5; D gene unclear. There are 13 residues in the CDR3. CDR1 SEHNR and CDR2 FQNEAQ come from the germline V gene (reference sequence). Trimming took 1 base from V and 5 from J, leaving 8 bases between them. The CDR3 is CASSLVMGETQYF. CDR3 DNA sequence: TGTGCCAGCAGCTTAGTAATGGGGGAGACCCAGTACTTC.

The chain has TRBV10-2 and TRBJ2-1, with 7 bases that match TRBD1. The CDR3 is made up of 14 amino acids. The V segment lost 5 bases and the J segment 4 bases; nucleotides outside the gene matches: 5. Germline V gene data show CDR1 as WSHSY and CDR2 as SAAADI. DNA for the CDR3: TGCGCCAGCAGTCCCGACAGGGCATACAATGAGCAGTTCTTC. Translated: CASSPDRAYNEQFF.

The chain uses TRBV28 and TRBJ2-7; the D is unclear. Deletions cut 3 bases from V and 3 bases from J, with 12 bases between. Per the germline V gene, CDR1 is MDHEN and CDR2 is SYDVKM. The CDR3 runs 14 residues. The CDR3 is CASSFFGDSYEQYF. The CDR3 nucleotides read TGTGCCAGCAGTTTTTTTGGGGATAGCTACGAGCAGTACTTC. The variable domain in full, completed from reference TRBV28 and TRBJ2-7, reads DVKVTQSSRYLVKRTGEKVFLECVQDMDHENMFWYRQDPGLGLRLIYFSYDVKMKEKGDIPEGYSVSREKKERFSLILESASTNQTSMYLCASSFFGDSYEQYFGPGTRLTVT.

The J gene is TRBJ2-3, the V gene TRBV6-5; 11 bases map to TRBD2. CDR3 size: 14 residues. The junction had 2 bases not matched to a gene; V was cut back by 3 bases and J by 6 bases. Germline V gene data show CDR1 as MNHEY and CDR2 as SVGAGI. In DNA form, the CDR3 reads TGTGCCAGCAGTTATAGCGGGGGGGCCGATACGCAGTATTTT. Translation: CASSYSGGADTQYF.

The rearrangement uses TRBV6-5 and TRBJ2-3; perhaps TRBD2 as D (5 bases). Germline CDR1 reads MNHEY; CDR2 reads SVGAGI. V lost 8 bases and J lost 5, with 11 bases in between. CDR3 length: 12 amino acids. CDR3 nucleotides: TGTGCCAGCGGTAAGGCGGGAGATACGCAGTATTTT. Residues: CASGKAGDTQYF.

The sample holds a few counts of this clonotype. The gene calls are TRBV6-1 and TRBJ1-1; D call uncertain. CDR1 is MNHNS and CDR2 is SASEGT in the germline V gene. Trimming cost V 5 bases and J 1 base, with 17 bases left between them. The CDR3 runs to 16 residues. CDR3 protein: CASSLIPRAPNTEAFF. The CDR3 DNA reads as TGTGCCAGCAGTCTAATCCCGAGGGCGCCGAACACTGAAGCTTTCTTT.

The table lists this clonotype with many counts. The chain is built from TRBV29-1 and TRBJ2-1; 9 bases are shared with TRBD2. CDR1 is SQVTM and CDR2 is ANQGSEA in the germline V gene. The CDR3 loop spans 12 amino acids. V shed 7 bases, J shed 15 bases, and the junction held 13 bases outside the gene matches. The CDR3 DNA sequence: TGCAGCGCTCTGCGGGAGGGCCAATTATCGTTCTTC. Translating it yields CSALREGQLSFF.

This chain joins TRBV6-5 and TRBJ2-3; TRBD1 matches 7 bases. The CDR3 is made up of 19 amino acids. J gave up 2 bases and V 2 bases, and 16 bases lay outside the gene matches. CDR1 MNHEY and CDR2 SVGAGI come from the germline V gene. This CDR3 reads CASSYRRLRDSEFTDTQYF. The CDR3 coding sequence is TGTGCCAGCAGTTACCGAAGGCTAAGGGACAGCGAGTTCACAGATACGCAGTATTTT.

Only a few counts were recorded for this clonotype. The chain has TRBV3-1 and TRBJ2-3; TRBD2 agrees at 10 bases. Germline lookup yields CDR1 LGHDT and CDR2 YNNKEL (reference sequence). J was trimmed by 6 bases and V by 3 bases; bases with no gene match: 9. CDR3 length equals 16 residues. The CDR3 DNA reads as TGTGCCAGCAGCCACACCTCTAGCGGGAGCATGGATACGCAGTATTTT. It specifies CASSHTSSGSMDTQYF.

This chain uses TRBV2 with TRBJ2-2; 8 bases agree with TRBD2. The germline CDR1 and CDR2 sequences are SNHLY and FYNNEI. The V and J ends lost 10 bases and 4 bases, in that order; junction bases with no gene match: 8. This CDR3 contains 14 residues. Here the CDR3 DNA reads TGTGCCACACTAGCGGAAGAAGGCACCGGGGAGCTGTTTTTT. It encodes CATLAEEGTGELFF. Complete variable domain (other parts from reference TRBV2 and TRBJ2-2): EPEVTQTPSHQVTQMGQEVILRCVPISNHLYFYWYRQILGQKVEFLVSFYNNEISEKSEIFDDQFSVERPDGSNFTLKIRSTKLEDSAMYFCATLAEEGTGELFFGEGSRLTVL.

This sequence joins TRBV11-2 and TRBJ2-1; D not certain. Trimming took 0 bases from V and 4 from J, leaving 10 bases between them. Germline CDR1 is SGHAT and CDR2 is FQNNGV. This CDR3 comprises 15 residues. The CDR3 bases are TGTGCCAGCAGCTTAGAATCCCTGGGGTACAATGAGCAGTTCTTC. This codes for CASSLESLGYNEQFF. The full variable domain, its missing parts supplied by reference TRBV11-2 and TRBJ2-1, is EAGVAQSPRYKIIEKRQSVAFWCNPISGHATLYWYQQILGQGPKLLIQFQNNGVVDDSQLPKDRFSAERLKGVDSTLKIQPAKLEDSAVYLCASSLESLGYNEQFFGPGTRLTVL.

The J gene is TRBJ2-7, the V gene TRBV5-1; D is uncertain. Looked up from germline, CDR1 is SGHRS and CDR2 is YFSETQ. The CDR3 is 14 amino acids. V lost 4 bases and J lost 0, with 11 bases in between. CDR3 nucleotide sequence: TGCGCCAGCAGCAAGAACCCCGACTCCTACGAGCAGTACTTC. This codes for CASSKNPDSYEQYF.

Many counts were recorded for this clonotype. The chain carries TRBV4-1 and TRBJ2-1; 11 nucleotides match TRBD2. The germline V gene has CDR1 MGHRA and CDR2 YSYEKL. Trimming cost V 7 bases and J 6 bases; bases outside gene matches: 5. CDR3 size: 14 residues. CDR3 nucleotides: TGCGCCAGCAAAGGGCTAGCGGGGGGCAATGAGCAGTTCTTC. It encodes CASKGLAGGNEQFF.

The V gene is TRBV20-1, the J gene TRBJ2-6, with 12 bases matching TRBD2. The CDR3 has 17 amino acids. V gave up 4 bases and J gave up 3 bases; unmatched junction bases: 7. The germline V gene encodes CDR1 DFQATT and CDR2 SNEGSKA (reference sequence). Written as DNA, the CDR3 is TGCAGTGCTATTGTGACTAGCGGGAGTGGTGGGGCCAACGTCCTGACTTTC. Its protein is CSAIVTSGSGGANVLTF.

This clonotype was recorded a few times. This chain uses TRBV28 with TRBJ1-5; D perhaps matches TRBD1 (5 bases). This CDR3 comprises 15 residues. The V gene lost 9 bases and the J gene lost 0 bases, with 15 bases spanning the gap. Germline CDR1 is MDHEN and CDR2 is SYDVKM. The chain's CDR3 is CASKTDLYSNQPQHF. In DNA, the CDR3 is TGTGCCAGTAAGACAGATCTCTATAGCAATCAGCCCCAGCATTTT.

V gene TRBV29-1 combines with J gene TRBJ2-1, with D possibly TRBD2 on 5 matching bases. The CDR3 is 15 amino acids. CDR1 and CDR2 from the germline V gene are SQVTM and ANQGSEA. Trimming took off 2 bases at V and 0 bases at J, with 11 bases between the two ends. CDR3 DNA sequence: TGCAGCGTTGAATGGCTAGCTCCCTCCTACAATGAGCAGTTCTTC. Its protein is CSVEWLAPSYNEQFF.

This chain uses TRBV12-3 or TRBV12-4 with TRBJ1-2; TRBD1 agrees at 7 bases. The CDR3 is 13 amino acids. The V and J ends lost 6 bases and 6 bases, in that order; junction bases with no gene match: 7. CDR3 residues: CASSLDRSHGYTF. The CDR3, as DNA: TGTGCCAGCAGCTTGGACAGGTCTCATGGCTACACCTTC.

This clonotype was detected only a few times. The rearrangement uses TRBV7-8 and TRBJ2-7, with 9 bases aligning to TRBD2. From germline, CDR1 is SGHVS and CDR2 FQNEAQ. The CDR3 has 16 residues. The V segment lost 3 bases and the J segment 2 bases; nucleotides outside the gene matches: 8. The CDR3 region is CASSFPTSGGAYEQYF. The DNA for the CDR3 is TGTGCCAGCAGCTTCCCGACTAGCGGAGGGGCCTACGAGCAGTACTTC.